This TCR beta chain was recovered during a study of OX40 agonist ivuxolimab in advanced cancers. For the study at large: Among those enrolled, mean age was around 55 years (range roughly 23 to 85) and approximately 83% were male.

Only in-frame clones appear in the TCRdb table, and some are missing; sequencing was by immunoSEQ multiplex PCR. The data hold some 54,000 clones, with around 85% observed a single time. After removal of 0 bases from V and 1 base from J, the junction contained 4 bases not matched to a gene. The CDR3 is 16 residues long. Here the sequenced sample was CD4+ or CD8+ T cells sorted from blood, taken in a trial of the OX40 agonist ivuxolimab. The receptor comes from an adult with an advanced solid tumor such as melanoma, head and neck, liver or kidney cancer. The V and J genes are TRBV5-7 and TRBJ2-5; 9 bases map to TRBD2. TRBV5-7 is reported as an ORF; its role is uncertain. DNA of the CDR3: TGTGCCAGCAGCTTGGTGGATAGCGGGGGCCAAGAGACCCAGTACTTC. Protein: CASSLVDSGGQETQYF.